The clone carrying this T cell receptor (beta chain) was counted at least ten times. This entry is derived from a study of T-cell reconstitution after alpha-beta-depleted transplantation in children. The V segment lost 3 bases and the J segment 0 bases; nucleotides outside the gene matches: 12. This CDR3 contains 18 residues. Germline V CDR1 and CDR2: DFQATT, SNEGSKA (reference sequence). Construction of the TCRbeta library involved unique molecular identifiers. From the PCR reads, TCRdb called clonotypes with MiXCR, one entry per CDR3 protein. The table shows around 500,000 distinct CDR3 sequences, with around 13% occurring only once.

This TCR derives from a human donor who donated a stem cell graft to a child with combined immunodeficiency. The sample consisted of PBMCs from the stem cell graft donor, taken from the stem cell graft. This chain links TRBV20-1 with TRBJ2-5; 11 nucleotides agree with TRBD1. In nucleotides, the CDR3 is TGCAGTGCTAGTCCTCCGGGACAGGGGGTCGACGACCAAGAGACCCAGTACTTC. Its translation is CSASPPGQGVDDQETQYF.